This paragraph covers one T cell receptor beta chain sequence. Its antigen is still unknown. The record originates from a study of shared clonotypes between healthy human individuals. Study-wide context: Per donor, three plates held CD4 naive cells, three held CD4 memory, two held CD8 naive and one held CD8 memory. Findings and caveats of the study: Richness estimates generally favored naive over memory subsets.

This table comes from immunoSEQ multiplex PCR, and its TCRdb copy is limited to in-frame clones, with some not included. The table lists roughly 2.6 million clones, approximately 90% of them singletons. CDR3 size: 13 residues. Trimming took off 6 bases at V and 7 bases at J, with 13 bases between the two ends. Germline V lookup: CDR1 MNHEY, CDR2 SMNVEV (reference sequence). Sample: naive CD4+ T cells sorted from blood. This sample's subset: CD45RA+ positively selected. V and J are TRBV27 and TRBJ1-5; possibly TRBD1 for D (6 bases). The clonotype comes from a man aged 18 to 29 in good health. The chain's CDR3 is CASRSTGTQPQHF. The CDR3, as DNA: TGTGCCAGCAGATCCACAGGGACGCAGCCCCAGCATTTT.